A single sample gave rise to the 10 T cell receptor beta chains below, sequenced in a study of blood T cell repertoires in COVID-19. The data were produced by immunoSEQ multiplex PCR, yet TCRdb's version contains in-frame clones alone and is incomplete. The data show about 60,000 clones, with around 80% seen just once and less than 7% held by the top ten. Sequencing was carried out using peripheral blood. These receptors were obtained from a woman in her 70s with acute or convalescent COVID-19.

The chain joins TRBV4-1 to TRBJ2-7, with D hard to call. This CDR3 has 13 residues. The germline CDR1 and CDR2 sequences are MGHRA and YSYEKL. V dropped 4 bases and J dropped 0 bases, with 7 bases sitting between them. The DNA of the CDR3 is TGCGCCAGCAGCCTGAGCTTCTCCTACGAGCAGTACTTC. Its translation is CASSLSFSYEQYF.

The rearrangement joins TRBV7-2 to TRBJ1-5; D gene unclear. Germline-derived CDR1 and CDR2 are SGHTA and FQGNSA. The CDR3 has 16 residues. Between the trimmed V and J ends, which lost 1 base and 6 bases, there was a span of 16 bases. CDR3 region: CASSLETGGIVQPQHF. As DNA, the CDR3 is TGTGCCAGCAGCTTAGAGACCGGCGGGATTGTTCAGCCCCAGCATTTT.

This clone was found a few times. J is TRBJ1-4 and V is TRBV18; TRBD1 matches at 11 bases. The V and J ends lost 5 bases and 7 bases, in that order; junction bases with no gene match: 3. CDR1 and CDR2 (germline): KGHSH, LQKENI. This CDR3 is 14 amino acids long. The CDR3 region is CASSAGQGGEKLFF. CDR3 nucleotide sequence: TGTGCCAGCTCAGCGGGACAGGGGGGTGAAAAACTGTTTTTT.

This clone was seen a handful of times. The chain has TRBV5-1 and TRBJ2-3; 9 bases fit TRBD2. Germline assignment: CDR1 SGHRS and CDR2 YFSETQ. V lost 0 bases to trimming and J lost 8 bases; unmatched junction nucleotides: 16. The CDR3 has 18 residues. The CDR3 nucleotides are TGCGCCAGCAGCTTGGCCGGGGCCCAGCGGGGGGCCGGAGGTACGCAGTATTTT. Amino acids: CASSLAGAQRGAGGTQYF.

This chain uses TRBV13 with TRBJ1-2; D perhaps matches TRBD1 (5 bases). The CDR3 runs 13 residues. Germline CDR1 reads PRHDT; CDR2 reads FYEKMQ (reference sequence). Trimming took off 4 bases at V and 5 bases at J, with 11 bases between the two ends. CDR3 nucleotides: TGTGCCAGCAGCTCGACAGCCCTTTATGGCTACACCTTC. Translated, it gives CASSSTALYGYTF. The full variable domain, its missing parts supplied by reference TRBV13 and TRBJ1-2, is AAGVIQSPRHLIKEKRETATLKCYPIPRHDTVYWYQQGPGQDPQFLISFYEKMQSDKGSIPDRFSAQQFSDYHSELNMSSLELGDSALYFCASSSTALYGYTFGSGTRLTVV.

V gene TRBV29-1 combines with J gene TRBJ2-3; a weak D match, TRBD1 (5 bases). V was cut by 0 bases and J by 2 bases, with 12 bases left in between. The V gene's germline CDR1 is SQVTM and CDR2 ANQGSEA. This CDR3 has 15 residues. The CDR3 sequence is CSVEDLGEFTDTQYF. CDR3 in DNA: TGCAGCGTTGAAGACTTAGGGGAATTCACAGATACGCAGTATTTT.

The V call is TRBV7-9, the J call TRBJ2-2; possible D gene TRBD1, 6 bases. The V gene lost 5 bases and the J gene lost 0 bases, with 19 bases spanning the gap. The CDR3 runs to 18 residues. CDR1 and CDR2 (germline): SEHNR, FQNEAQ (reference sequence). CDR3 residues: CASSPPRDIRPNTGELFF. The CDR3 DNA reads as TGTGCCAGCAGCCCACCTCGGGACATCCGACCGAACACCGGGGAGCTGTTTTTT.

CDR3 sequence (DNA): TGTGCCATCAGTGAGTTTTTTGAGGATGGCTACACCTTC. This gives the protein CAISEFFEDGYTF. The chain uses TRBV10-3 and TRBJ1-2; D is ambiguous. The CDR3 length is 13 residues. Germline-derived CDR1 and CDR2 are ENHRY and SYGVKD. Trimming stripped 1 base from V and 6 bases from J, with 9 bases between.

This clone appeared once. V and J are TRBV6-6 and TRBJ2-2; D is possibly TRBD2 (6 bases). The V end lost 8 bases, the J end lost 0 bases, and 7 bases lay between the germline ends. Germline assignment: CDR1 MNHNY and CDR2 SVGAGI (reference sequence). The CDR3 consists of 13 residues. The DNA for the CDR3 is TGTGCCAGCCGGGACTCGAACACCGGGGAGCTGTTTTTT. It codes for CASRDSNTGELFF.

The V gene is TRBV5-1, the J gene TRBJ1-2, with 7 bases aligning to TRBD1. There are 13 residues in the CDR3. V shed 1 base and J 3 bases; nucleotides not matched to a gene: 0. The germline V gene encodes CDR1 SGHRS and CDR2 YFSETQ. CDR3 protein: CASSLTGDYGYTF. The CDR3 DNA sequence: TGCGCCAGCAGCTTGACAGGGGACTATGGCTACACCTTC.